These 27 T cell receptor beta chains originate from one sample sequenced in a study of T cells in Graves' hyperthyroidism and ophthalmopathy. Amplification of TCR beta CDR3 regions was performed using RNA transcripts as template. Initially, a first-round RT-PCR of the TCR CDR3 employed the HTBI primer set. Via MiXCR, TCRdb re-called the multiplex PCR reads, giving one row per CDR3 protein. The sample lists roughly 700,000 distinct CDR3 sequences, approximately 15% seen once, with 15% to 18% in the top ten. The sequencing input was blood. These receptors were collected from a middle-aged man with Graves' hyperthyroidism.

The table lists this clonotype with many counts. This chain uses TRBV30 with TRBJ1-3; D is ambiguous. Trimming left V 5 bases short and J 5 bases short, with 10 bases between. CDR1 and CDR2 (germline): GTSNPN, SVGIG (reference sequence). This CDR3 contains 12 residues. CDR3 sequence (DNA): TGTGCCTGGGGTGCGTCCAGAAACACCATATATTTT. The encoded protein is CAWGASRNTIYF.

This clonotype was seen at least ten times. V gene TRBV30 combines with J gene TRBJ1-2; possibly TRBD1 for D (6 bases). The V gene lost 4 bases and the J gene lost 7 bases, with 19 bases spanning the gap. The CDR3 is 14 residues long. The germline gives CDR1 GTSNPN, CDR2 SVGIG (reference sequence). The DNA of the CDR3 is TGTGCCTGGATCGGGACCCCAGGAGGGGGTGGCTACACCTTC. Its protein product is CAWIGTPGGGGYTF.

This clonotype was seen at least ten times. V gene TRBV19 combines with J gene TRBJ2-5, with 11 bases aligning to TRBD1. With 6 bases clipped from V and 5 bases from J, the junction kept 2 bases outside the gene matches. The germline V gene has CDR1 LNHDA and CDR2 SQIVND (reference sequence). The CDR3 is made up of 13 amino acids. The CDR3 sequence: CASRDRGLETQYF. The CDR3 bases are TGTGCCAGTAGGGACAGGGGGCTCGAGACCCAGTACTTC. The full variable domain, with the rest looked up from reference TRBV19 and TRBJ2-5, is DGGITQSPKYLFRKEGQNVTLSCEQNLNHDAMYWYRQDPGQGLRLIYYSQIVNDFQKGDIAEGYSVSREKKESFPLTVTSAQKNPTAFYLCASRDRGLETQYFGPGTRLLVL.

The chain recombines TRBV30 with TRBJ2-7; no clear D gene. CDR1 and CDR2 (germline): GTSNPN, SVGIG (reference sequence). The germline V and J ends were trimmed by 2 bases and 7 bases, with 18 bases remaining between them. The CDR3 is made up of 14 amino acids. CDR3 loop: CAWSPLSPAREQYF. The CDR3, as DNA: TGTGCCTGGAGTCCTTTGTCCCCCGCGCGGGAGCAGTACTTC.

A few counts support this clonotype. V and J are TRBV3-1 and TRBJ1-2; D is possibly TRBD1 (5 bases). Germline V gene lookup returns CDR1 LGHDT and CDR2 YNNKEL (reference sequence). V was shortened by 4 bases and J by 5 bases, with 17 bases between the two germline ends. There are 15 residues in the CDR3. The chain's CDR3 is CASSLSLSRAYGYTF. CDR3 DNA sequence: TGTGCCAGCAGCCTTTCCTTGTCCAGGGCTTATGGCTACACCTTC.

V usage is TRBV5-1 and J usage is TRBJ2-3, with 8 bases matching TRBD2. Per the germline V gene, CDR1 is SGHRS and CDR2 is YFSETQ. The ends lost 5 bases at V and 2 bases at J; junction bases unmatched: 10. CDR3 length: 16 residues. CDR3 in amino acids: CASRAGGLSPTDTQYF. CDR3 in DNA: TGCGCCAGCAGGGCGGGAGGACTCTCACCCACAGATACGCAGTATTTT.

The sample holds a few counts of this clonotype. The rearrangement uses TRBV10-1 and TRBJ2-7; perhaps TRBD2 as D (6 bases). The CDR3 is made up of 16 amino acids. The V end lost 6 bases, the J end lost 5 bases, and 23 bases lay between the germline ends. Germline values: CDR1 WNHNN, CDR2 SYGVQD (reference sequence). DNA of the CDR3: TGCGCCAGCAGGAGGTCGGCTTTACCTGGGGAGGACGAGCAGTACTTC. Residues: CASRRSALPGEDEQYF.

This clonotype was seen at least ten times. The rearrangement links TRBV2 to TRBJ2-7; 10 bases are shared with TRBD1. The CDR3 is 15 amino acids. Germline CDR1 reads SNHLY; CDR2 reads FYNNEI. V lost 6 bases to trimming and J lost 0 bases; unmatched junction nucleotides: 5. The CDR3 loop is CASRVGQGVSYEQYF. The DNA for the CDR3 is TGTGCCAGCAGGGTAGGACAGGGGGTCTCCTACGAGCAGTACTTC. The variable domain in full, completed from reference TRBV2 and TRBJ2-7, reads EPEVTQTPSHQVTQMGQEVILRCVPISNHLYFYWYRQILGQKVEFLVSFYNNEISEKSEIFDDQFSVERPDGSNFTLKIRSTKLEDSAMYFCASRVGQGVSYEQYFGPGTRLTVT.

The chain has TRBV6-1 and TRBJ1-5, with a weak D call TRBD1 (6 bases). CDR1 and CDR2 from the germline V gene are MNHNS and SASEGT. The CDR3 extends over 16 amino acids. Trimming removed 6 bases at V and 4 bases at J, with 19 bases between. The CDR3 is CASRGGVGGVNQPQHF. The DNA of the CDR3 is TGTGCCAGCAGAGGGGGGGTGGGGGGAGTAAATCAGCCCCAGCATTTT.

This clonotype was detected many times. The chain joins TRBV29-1 to TRBJ2-7; 13 bases fit TRBD2. CDR1 is SQVTM, CDR2 ANQGSEA, per germline. The CDR3 has 15 amino acids. V was clipped by 4 bases and J by 2 bases; unmatched bases: 5. The CDR3 sequence is CSVATSGRTAYEQYF. The CDR3 nucleotides read TGCAGCGTTGCGACTAGCGGGAGGACAGCCTACGAGCAGTACTTC.

In its sample, this clonotype was seen many times. The chain links TRBV18 to TRBJ2-1, with D perhaps matching TRBD1 (5 bases). The CDR3 contains 17 residues. Germline CDR1 KGHSH, CDR2 LQKENI. Trimming shortened V by 3 bases and J by 1 base, and 16 bases separated the two germline ends. DNA for the CDR3: TGTGCCAGCTCACCGAGTAGGCAGGGCATATCCTACAATGAGCAGTTCTTC. It specifies CASSPSRQGISYNEQFF.

This clonotype was detected ten times or more. The rearrangement links TRBV25-1 to TRBJ2-7; D not resolved. Trimming took off 4 bases at V and 3 bases at J, with 19 bases between the two ends. The CDR3 loop spans 16 amino acids. In germline, CDR1 is MGHDK, CDR2 SYGVNS. CDR3 protein: CASSGSFGTPFYEQYF. In nucleotides, the CDR3 is TGTGCCAGCAGTGGATCGTTTGGAACACCCTTCTACGAGCAGTACTTC.

This clonotype was recorded at least ten times. V gene TRBV28 combines with J gene TRBJ1-1; no firm D call. The CDR3 is 14 residues long. V dropped 1 base and J dropped 11 bases, with 17 bases sitting between them. Germline CDR1 MDHEN, CDR2 SYDVKM. The CDR3 reads CASSLYEGTPRAFF. The CDR3 nucleotides are TGTGCCAGCAGTTTATATGAGGGAACACCCCGGGCTTTCTTT.

This clonotype was observed many times. The chain couples TRBV5-1 to TRBJ2-3; tentatively, D is TRBD1 (5 bases). The V and J ends lost 5 bases and 4 bases respectively, with 14 bases between them. Germline V gene lookup returns CDR1 SGHRS and CDR2 YFSETQ. CDR3 length: 14 amino acids. CDR3 sequence (DNA): TGCGCCAGCAGTGGACAAGGGATCGCAGATACGCAGTATTTT. It is translated as CASSGQGIADTQYF. Full variable domain (remainder filled in from reference TRBV5-1 and TRBJ2-3): KAGVTQTPRYLIKTRGQQVTLSCSPISGHRSVSWYQQTPGQGLQFLFEYFSETQRNKGNFPGRFSGRQFSNSRSEMNVSTLELGDSALYLCASSGQGIADTQYFGPGTRLTVL.

This clonotype showed up many times. The V gene is TRBV28, the J gene TRBJ2-3; no clear D gene. CDR1 is MDHEN, CDR2 SYDVKM, per germline. The V and J ends lost 6 bases and 1 base respectively, with 8 bases between them. The CDR3 contains 13 residues. The CDR3: CASSPQGTDTQYF. DNA of the CDR3: TGTGCCAGCAGCCCGCAGGGCACAGATACGCAGTATTTT.

The chain links TRBV7-9 to TRBJ1-5; D remains unclear. This CDR3 is built from 13 residues. Germline CDR1 SEHNR, CDR2 FQNEAQ (reference sequence). The ends were cut back, 2 bases at V and 4 bases at J, with 6 bases in the middle. Here the CDR3 DNA reads TGTGCCAGCAGCTTACAGGCTAATCAGCCCCAGCATTTT. It codes for CASSLQANQPQHF.

A remark on this clonotype: One junction end disagrees with the germline gene, perhaps due to a read error. CDR3 residues: CAISDNGRFTTLSGNTIYF. The DNA of the CDR3 is TGTGCCATCAGTGATAACGGCCGTTTTACCACTCTCTCTGGAAACACCATATATTTT. The gene calls are TRBV6-1 and TRBJ1-3, with D unresolved. This CDR3 spans 19 amino acids. Germline CDR1 is MNHNS and CDR2 is SASEGT.

The sample holds many counts of this clonotype. The gene calls are TRBV27 and TRBJ2-2; D might be TRBD2 (6 bases). CDR1 and CDR2 from the germline V gene are MNHEY and SMNVEV (reference sequence). The germline V and J ends were trimmed by 6 bases and 2 bases, with 10 bases remaining between them. The CDR3 is 14 residues long. Written as DNA, the CDR3 is TGTGCCAGCAGGGGAGGAGTTAACACCGGGGAGCTGTTTTTT. It is translated as CASRGGVNTGELFF.

At least ten counts were recorded for this clonotype. The chain combines TRBV5-1 with TRBJ2-7, with 7 bases that match TRBD1. V trimming: 5 bases; J trimming: 4 bases; junction bases outside the gene matches: 9. CDR1 and CDR2 (germline): SGHRS, YFSETQ. The CDR3 runs 14 residues. CDR3 region: CASRPYRGQYEQYF. The CDR3 nucleotides read TGCGCCAGCAGGCCCTACAGGGGCCAATACGAGCAGTACTTC.

The gene calls are TRBV28 and TRBJ2-7; perhaps TRBD1 as D (5 bases). This CDR3 is built from 14 residues. Germline V gene sequence: CDR1 MDHEN, CDR2 SYDVKM. Trimming left V 5 bases short and J 7 bases short, with 18 bases between. As DNA, the CDR3 is TGTGCCAGCAGTATCCTGACAGAGTTCGGGGAGCAGTACTTC. It is translated as CASSILTEFGEQYF.

There are many counts of this clonotype. This chain joins TRBV28 and TRBJ2-1, with 7 bases matching TRBD2. J was trimmed by 3 bases and V by 8 bases; bases with no gene match: 7. Germline values: CDR1 MDHEN, CDR2 SYDVKM. The CDR3 has 14 amino acids. The CDR3 protein is CASGGGSGYNEQFF. The CDR3 bases are TGTGCCAGCGGAGGCGGGAGCGGCTACAATGAGCAGTTCTTC.

This clonotype has a count of ten or more. The chain has TRBV12-3 or TRBV12-4 and TRBJ2-5, with a possible D match to TRBD1 (6 bases). This CDR3 contains 16 residues. V was trimmed by 3 bases and J by 3 bases, leaving 17 bases between them. CDR3 region: CASSFDRVTGKETQYF. The CDR3, as DNA: TGTGCCAGCAGTTTCGACAGAGTAACAGGGAAAGAGACCCAGTACTTC.

This clonotype was seen repeatedly, ten times or more. The rearrangement links TRBV24-1 to TRBJ1-5; the match to TRBD1 covers 9 bases. The J segment lost 6 bases and the V segment lost 4 bases, leaving 6 bases of the junction unmatched. CDR3 length: 15 amino acids. Germline CDR1 is KGHDR and CDR2 is SFDVKD. DNA of the CDR3: TGTGCCACCAGTGACGACACAGGGGGCGGTCAGCCCCAGCATTTT. This encodes CATSDDTGGGQPQHF.

This clonotype came up many times. This chain uses TRBV28 with TRBJ2-7, with TRBD2 matching over 9 bases. V shed 2 bases, J shed 6 bases, and the junction held 11 bases outside the gene matches. This CDR3 region has 16 residues. Germline-derived CDR1 and CDR2 are MDHEN and SYDVKM. CDR3 nucleotide sequence: TGTGCCAGCAGTTTACTCACACTAGCGGGTCTGGGCGAGCAGTACTTC. The encoded protein is CASSLLTLAGLGEQYF.

The genes are TRBV24-1 and TRBJ2-1; 15 bases map to TRBD2. V lost 4 bases, J lost 0 bases, and 9 bases stayed unmatched. The CDR3 has 20 amino acids. Germline V CDR1 and CDR2: KGHDR, SFDVKD. The CDR3 here is CATSDPGLAGGPSSYNEQFF. In DNA, the CDR3 is TGTGCCACCAGTGACCCCGGACTAGCGGGAGGGCCCTCCTCCTACAATGAGCAGTTCTTC.

This clonotype has just a few counts. A read error is possible here, since a much larger clone lies one base away. The chain has TRBV12-3 or TRBV12-4 and TRBJ1-1; D unresolved. V was cut by 7 bases and J by 6 bases, with 15 bases left in between. The CDR3 runs to 13 residues. The CDR3 sequence: CASTPPPGAEAFF. The DNA of the CDR3 is TGTGCCAGCACCCCTCCGCCGGGCGCTGAAGCTTTCTTT.

Only a few counts were recorded for this clonotype. The chain couples TRBV18 to TRBJ1-1; the D is unclear. V lost 3 bases and J lost 4, with 15 bases in between. Germline lookup yields CDR1 KGHSH and CDR2 LQKENI. The CDR3 has 15 residues. In nucleotides, the CDR3 is TGTGCCAGCTCACCCCCCCATCCATTAGGCACTGAAGCTTTCTTT. Its translation is CASSPPHPLGTEAFF.